The rows below give T cell receptor beta chains drawn from one sample of a study of cytomegalovirus exposure and HLA in healthy donors. This table comes from immunoSEQ multiplex PCR, and its TCRdb copy is limited to in-frame clones, with some not included. In the table there are roughly 180,000 clones, 77% of which are singletons. Sequences were obtained from PBMCs. The receptor source for this set is a woman aged 55-69 years in good health and CMV-seropositive. The CDR3 runs from the conserved cysteine through the conserved F or W. A D gene is named only where the DNA matches it firmly. Only part of the rows carry a size: once, few, many, or a class if the clone is expanded.

v_gene,abundance,d_gene,j_gene,CDR3aa,CDR3nt
TRBV2,-,-,TRBJ1-4,CASSERNSPTNEKLFF,TGTGCCAGCAGTGAACGGAACAGTCCAACTAATGAAAAACTGTTTTTT
TRBV4-2,-,TRBD1,TRBJ2-5,CASSQAGQTHPFQETQYF,TGTGCCAGCAGCCAAGCGGGACAGACGCACCCATTCCAAGAGACCCAGTACTTC
TRBV28,-,-,TRBJ1-2,CASSFLRVSYYGYTF,TGTGCCAGCAGTTTTCTTCGGGTGTCCTACTATGGCTACACCTTC
TRBV7-2,-,-,TRBJ2-3,CASSLEMGLGTDTQYF,TGTGCCAGCAGCTTAGAAATGGGACTGGGCACAGATACGCAGTATTTT
TRBV28,-,TRBD1,TRBJ1-6,CASGGQGSPLHF,TGTGCCAGCGGGGGACAGGGTTCACCCCTCCACTTT
TRBV30,-,TRBD1,TRBJ1-1,CAWSVGTGRTEAFF,TGTGCCTGGAGTGTCGGGACAGGGAGGACTGAAGCTTTCTTT
TRBV5-6,-,TRBD1,TRBJ1-2,CASIKTGGSYGYTF,TGTGCCAGCATCAAAACAGGGGGAAGCTATGGCTACACCTTC
TRBV9,-,TRBD2,TRBJ2-1,CASSVTTSSIGNEQFF,TGTGCCAGCAGCGTAACGACTAGCAGTATAGGGAATGAGCAGTTCTTC
TRBV6-4,few,-,TRBJ2-4,CASSDDHGGGKNSQYF,TGTGCCAGCAGTGATGACCACGGGGGTGGCAAAAACAGTCAGTACTTC
TRBV30,-,TRBD2,TRBJ2-2,CAWSVLGLIAGDRTGELFF,TGTGCCTGGAGTGTACTTGGCTTGATAGCGGGAGATCGGACCGGGGAGCTGTTTTTT
TRBV28,-,TRBD1,TRBJ1-2,CATTAGQGVYGYTF,TGTGCCACCACCGCCGGACAGGGGGTTTATGGCTACACCTTC
TRBV9,-,-,TRBJ2-1,CASSVVPLSYNEQFF,TGTGCCAGCAGCGTAGTTCCCCTCTCCTACAATGAGCAGTTCTTC
TRBV28,-,TRBD1,TRBJ2-7,CASTSLRGQSSYEQYF,TGTGCCAGCACCTCCCTCCGGGGACAGAGCTCCTACGAGCAGTACTTC
TRBV5-6,-,TRBD1,TRBJ2-7,CASSSYDRGDKEQYF,TGTGCCAGCAGCTCGTATGACAGGGGGGATAAAGAGCAGTACTTC
TRBV4-2,-,TRBD1,TRBJ1-4,CASSNSPGQGVGNEKLFF,TGTGCCAGCAGTAACTCGCCGGGACAGGGCGTCGGTAATGAAAAACTGTTTTTT
TRBV5-5,-,-,TRBJ2-5,CASSLEEETQYF,TGTGCCAGCAGCTTGGAAGAGGAGACCCAGTACTTC
TRBV19,-,TRBD1,TRBJ2-3,CASSISGGADTQYF,TGTGCCAGTAGTATTTCAGGGGGTGCAGATACGCAGTATTTT
TRBV7-9,-,-,TRBJ2-2,CASSPPLDKGSTGELFF,TGTGCCAGCAGCCCTCCCCTGGACAAGGGAAGCACCGGGGAGCTGTTTTTT
TRBV25-1,-,TRBD1,TRBJ1-5,CASSEYGQGNSNQPQHF,TGTGCCAGCAGTGAATACGGACAGGGAAACAGCAATCAGCCCCAGCATTTT
TRBV5-1,-,TRBD1,TRBJ2-7,CASSLRSSGTGTPLEQYF,TGCGCCAGCAGCTTGAGGAGCTCCGGGACAGGGACCCCGCTGGAGCAGTACTTC
TRBV28,-,TRBD1,TRBJ1-5,CASRQGAGRPQHF,TGTGCCAGCAGACAGGGGGCGGGACGGCCCCAGCATTTT
TRBV7-7,-,TRBD2,TRBJ2-5,CASSSSGMAETQYF,TGTGCTAGCAGCTCTAGCGGGATGGCAGAGACCCAGTACTTC
TRBV30,-,-,TRBJ1-6,CAWAGGYNSPLHF,TGTGCCTGGGCGGGAGGTTATAATTCACCCCTCCACTTT
TRBV6-1,-,-,TRBJ2-7,CASSDATVPFYEQYF,TGTGCCAGCAGTGACGCAACAGTCCCGTTCTACGAGCAGTACTTC
TRBV6-5,-,TRBD1,TRBJ1-5,CASSPRQGNQPQHF,TGTGCCAGCAGCCCTAGACAGGGTAATCAGCCCCAGCATTTT
TRBV30,few,-,TRBJ2-5,CAWSVKTTYQETQYF,TGTGCCTGGAGTGTAAAGACAACGTACCAAGAGACCCAGTACTTC
TRBV7-8,-,-,TRBJ1-1,CASSLILLSTAFF,TGTGCCAGCAGCCTTATACTACTCTCGACTGCTTTCTTT
TRBV7-9,-,TRBD2,TRBJ2-3,CASSLGGTSGATDTQYF,TGTGCCAGCAGCTTAGGGGGGACTAGCGGAGCCACAGATACGCAGTATTTT
TRBV19,-,-,TRBJ1-5,CASSIYDNQPQHF,TGTGCCAGTAGTATCTACGACAATCAGCCCCAGCATTTT
TRBV6-5,-,-,TRBJ1-2,CASRQGNYGYTF,TGTGCCAGCAGACAGGGAAACTATGGCTACACCTTC
TRBV7-8,-,TRBD1,TRBJ1-1,CASSLGQGGRNTEAFF,TGTGCCAGCAGCTTAGGACAGGGGGGCAGGAACACTGAAGCTTTCTTT
TRBV6-5,-,TRBD1,TRBJ2-1,CASSRGQLTIGQFF,TGTGCCAGCAGTAGGGGACAGTTAACAATTGGGCAGTTCTTC
TRBV14,-,-,TRBJ2-7,CASSQGAKQYF,TGTGCCAGCAGCCAAGGCGCTAAGCAGTACTTC
TRBV2,-,-,TRBJ2-7,CASSEARQGPVSQYF,TGTGCCAGCAGTGAAGCTCGTCAGGGTCCCGTCTCGCAGTACTTC
TRBV30,-,TRBD1,TRBJ2-4,CAWQRGTGIAKNIQYF,TGTGCCTGGCAGCGCGGGACAGGGATCGCCAAAAACATTCAGTACTTC
TRBV28,-,TRBD1,TRBJ1-1,CASSSDRGSRAFF,TGTGCCAGCAGTTCGGACAGGGGATCTAGAGCTTTCTTT
TRBV7-9,few,TRBD1,TRBJ2-7,CSSSNRDRGSYEQYF,TGTTCCAGCAGTAATCGGGACAGGGGTTCCTACGAGCAGTACTTC
TRBV4-3,few,TRBD1,TRBJ1-1,CASSPYPAGGNTEAFF,TGCGCCAGCAGCCCGTACCCGGCAGGGGGGAACACTGAAGCTTTCTTT
TRBV9,-,-,TRBJ1-2,CASSVLPQLGVDGYTF,TGTGCCAGCAGCGTACTCCCACAGTTGGGAGTGGATGGCTACACCTTC
TRBV19,-,TRBD1,TRBJ2-7,CASSNPGTGGRYEQYF,TGTGCCAGTAGTAACCCTGGGACAGGGGGTAGGTACGAGCAGTACTTC
TRBV27,once,TRBD1,TRBJ1-1,CASSFDRVETFF,TGTGCCAGCAGTTTTGACAGGGTCGAGACTTTCTTT
TRBV18,-,-,TRBJ2-2,CASSPPAGELFF,TGTGCCAGCTCACCCCCCGCCGGGGAGCTGTTTTTT
TRBV28,-,-,TRBJ2-1,CASSLGPREQFF,TGTGCCAGCAGTTTGGGTCCCAGGGAGCAGTTCTTC
TRBV7-2,-,TRBD1,TRBJ2-7,CASSFDRVYEQYF,TGTGCCAGCAGCTTCGACAGGGTCTACGAGCAGTACTTC
TRBV28,-,-,TRBJ1-1,CASIFGVGNTEAFF,TGTGCCAGCATTTTCGGGGTGGGGAACACTGAAGCTTTCTTT
TRBV7-7,-,-,TRBJ1-4,CASSRAGDEKLFF,TGTGCTAGCTCTCGGGCAGGGGATGAAAAACTGTTTTTT
TRBV4-1,few,-,TRBJ2-1,CASSQQTSIAYNEQFF,TGCGCCAGCAGCCAACAGACTAGTATAGCCTACAATGAGCAGTTCTTC
TRBV18,-,-,TRBJ1-1,CASSGAGVNTEAFF,TGTGCCAGCTCAGGCGCAGGGGTCAACACTGAAGCTTTCTTT
TRBV28,-,-,TRBJ2-7,CASRTSLGHEQYF,TGTGCCAGCAGGACTAGTTTGGGTCACGAGCAGTACTTC
TRBV10-3,once,TRBD2,TRBJ2-5,CAISESGLAVGQETQYF,TGTGCCATCAGTGAGTCGGGGCTAGCGGTGGGGCAAGAGACCCAGTACTTC
TRBV7-3,once,-,TRBJ1-4,CASSLPDEKLFF,TGTGCCAGCAGCTTACCCGATGAAAAACTGTTTTTT
TRBV7-9,-,-,TRBJ1-3,CASSPRVSSGNTIYF,TGTGCCAGCAGCCCGCGGGTGAGCTCTGGAAACACCATATATTTT
TRBV10-3,-,TRBD2,TRBJ2-5,CAISDATGLIETQYF,TGTGCCATCAGTGATGCCACGGGACTAATAGAGACCCAGTACTTC
TRBV29-1,-,-,TRBJ2-7,CSAALLGSSYEQYF,TGCAGCGCCGCCCTCCTAGGGAGCTCCTACGAGCAGTACTTC
TRBV19,-,TRBD2,TRBJ2-2,CASSISGAGAGELFF,TGTGCCAGTAGTATAAGCGGGGCGGGGGCCGGGGAGCTGTTTTTT
TRBV2,-,TRBD1,TRBJ1-2,CASIAAGTAIYTF,TGTGCCAGTATCGCTGCCGGGACAGCAATCTACACCTTC
TRBV2,once,TRBD1,TRBJ2-1,CASSLTGTTWNEQFF,TGTGCCAGCAGTTTGACAGGGACGACGTGGAATGAGCAGTTCTTC
TRBV18,-,TRBD2,TRBJ2-1,CASSQTGSGGRYNEQFF,TGTGCCAGCTCTCAAACCGGCAGCGGGGGGAGGTACAATGAGCAGTTCTTC
TRBV27,-,TRBD1,TRBJ1-2,CASSRDRGSWGYTF,TGTGCCAGCAGTCGGGACAGGGGATCCTGGGGCTACACCTTC